This T cell receptor (beta chain) was recorded in a study of low-dose radiotherapy and immunotherapy resistance in tumors. Study summary: Per fraction, Cohort 2 was given 1 Gy every two weeks, accumulating a total of 13 Gy over 26 weeks.

Germline lookup yields CDR1 MRHNA and CDR2 SNTAGT. V lost 8 bases and J lost 3, with 16 bases in between. This CDR3 is 15 amino acids long. All of the donors were given nivolumab, ipilimumab, aspirin, low-dose cyclophosphamide and low-dose radiotherapy as part of RACIN, a single-arm trial. Priming of first-strand cDNA relied on TRAV- and TRBV-specific primers (covering alpha and beta chains). TCR amplification ran approximately 20 PCR cycles using constant-region and V-primer adapter primers. It was by in vitro transcription that isolated mRNA was amplified. TCRdb re-analysed the reads in MiXCR, keeping a single row per CDR3 protein. The data contain fewer than 8,500 distinct CDR3 sequences, about 59% of them singletons.

The sequence derives from a human donor with advanced metastatic prostate, ovarian, gallbladder or colorectal cancer (not recorded which). This table probably holds off-target reads from a library built for another chain. The chain links TRBV6-4 to TRBJ2-2; D might be TRBD1 (6 bases). The DNA for the CDR3 is TGTGCCAGCGGGCACGGATCAGGGGACACCGGGGAGCTGTTTTTT. Protein product: CASGHGSGDTGELFF.